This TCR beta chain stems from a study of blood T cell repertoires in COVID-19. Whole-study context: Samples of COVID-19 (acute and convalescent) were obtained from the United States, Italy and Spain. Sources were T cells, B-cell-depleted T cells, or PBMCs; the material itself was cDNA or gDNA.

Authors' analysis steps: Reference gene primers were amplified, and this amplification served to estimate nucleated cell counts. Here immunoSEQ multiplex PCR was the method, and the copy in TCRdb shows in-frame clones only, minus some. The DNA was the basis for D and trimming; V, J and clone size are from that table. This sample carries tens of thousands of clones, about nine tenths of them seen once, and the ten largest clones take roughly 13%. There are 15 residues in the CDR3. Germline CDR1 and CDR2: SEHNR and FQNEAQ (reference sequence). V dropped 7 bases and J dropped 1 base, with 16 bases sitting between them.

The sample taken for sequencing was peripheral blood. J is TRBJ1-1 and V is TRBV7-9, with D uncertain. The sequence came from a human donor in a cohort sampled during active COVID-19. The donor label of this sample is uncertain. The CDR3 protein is CASTEPLGENTEAFF. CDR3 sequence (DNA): TGTGCCAGCACCGAGCCATTGGGAGAGAACACTGAAGCTTTCTTT.